The clone carrying this T cell receptor (beta chain) was picked up many times. These data come from a study of T cells in Graves' hyperthyroidism and ophthalmopathy. Clinicians diagnosed patients from clinical symptoms, serum thyroxine and TRAb, thyroid ultrasound and orbital computed tomography. The CDR3 sequence is 14 residues long. V was clipped by 0 bases and J by 5 bases; unmatched bases: 4. Germline V lookup: CDR1 DFQATT, CDR2 SNEGSKA (reference sequence). RNA transcripts provided the source from which TCR beta CDR3 regions were amplified. The HTBI primer set drove a first-round RT-PCR of the TCR CDR3. One entry per CDR3 protein results from TCRdb running MiXCR on the multiplex PCR reads. The sample records approximately 870,000 distinct CDR3 sequences, 38% being singletons.

The source material was blood. The sequence came from a man aged 18 to 29 with Graves' hyperthyroidism. This chain uses TRBV20-1 with TRBJ1-2; 9 nucleotides agree with TRBD1. This CDR3 is CSARDGTGRYGYTF. The DNA of the CDR3 is TGCAGTGCTAGAGACGGGACAGGGCGGTATGGCTACACCTTC.